The 10 T cell receptor beta chains below all came from one sample that was sequenced in a study of shared clonotypes between healthy human individuals (dated by TCRdb to about 2020). The receptor library was made with the immunoSEQ multiplex PCR assay. TCRdb carries this immuneACCESS record with in-frame sequences only. Its versions omit some clonotypes, under half of them owing to an unresolved V gene in the studies checked, with the rest unexplained. Recorded for this sample are just over 2,000,000 clones; approximately 95% of them occurred a single time. 0.85% to 1.3% of the sample rests with the top ten. For the CD8 naive samples, CD45RO-negative cells were positively selected for CCR7, yielding a CD45RA+CCR7+ population from which TemRA cells were excluded. The specimen was naive CD8+ T cells sorted from blood. What the cell subset or site label conveys for this sample: CD45RA+CCR7+. The receptor source for this set is a man aged 18 to 29 in good health.

V and J are TRBV6-1 and TRBJ2-7, with 9 bases identical to TRBD1. V lost 3 bases, J lost 1 base, and 4 bases stayed unmatched. This CDR3 region has 15 residues. Germline-derived CDR1 and CDR2 are MNHNS and SASEGT. CDR3 in amino acids: CASSDATGGSYEQYF. DNA of the CDR3: TGTGCCAGCAGTGACGCGACAGGGGGATCCTACGAGCAGTACTTC.

The J gene is TRBJ2-1, the V gene TRBV5-4; 11 bases align to TRBD2. Germline assignment: CDR1 SGHNT and CDR2 YYREEE (reference sequence). The CDR3 is made up of 14 amino acids. V dropped 1 base and J dropped 7; count of bases not matched to a gene: 1. The CDR3 is CASSLTSGGNEQFF. The CDR3, as DNA: TGTGCCAGCAGCTTGACTAGCGGGGGAAATGAGCAGTTCTTC.

Comments on this clone: In the same sample, other DNA sequences code for this CDR3. The chain has TRBV2 and TRBJ1-2, with D uncertain. Trimming pared 1 base from V and 3 bases from J, leaving 6 bases between. The CDR3 consists of 13 residues. Germline V gives CDR1 SNHLY, CDR2 FYNNEI. This CDR3 is CASSEEGDYGYTF. CDR3 DNA: TGTGCCAGCAGTGAAGAGGGCGACTATGGCTACACCTTC.

V is TRBV5-5 and J is TRBJ2-7; TRBD1 is a possible D gene (5 bases). The germline V and J ends were trimmed by 0 bases and 5 bases, with 15 bases remaining between them. Germline-derived CDR1 and CDR2 are SGHKS and YYEKEE (reference sequence). CDR3 length: 15 amino acids. CDR3 nucleotides: TGTGCCAGCAGCTTGGACAGGATTATCTTGAACGAGCAGTACTTC. Amino acid sequence: CASSLDRIILNEQYF. Filled out from reference TRBV5-5 and TRBJ2-7, the complete variable domain reads DAGVTQSPTHLIKTRGQQVTLRCSPISGHKSVSWYQQVLGQGPQFIFQYYEKEERGRGNFPDRFSARQFPNYSSELNVNALLLGDSALYLCASSLDRIILNEQYFGPGTRLTVT.

On this clone itself: The sample contains more than one DNA sequence encoding this CDR3. The chain is built from TRBV11-2 and TRBJ2-7, with 7 bases identical to TRBD2. CDR3 length: 13 residues. The trim removed 5 bases at V and 1 base at J, leaving 2 bases unmatched. Germline loops: CDR1 SGHAT, CDR2 FQNNGV. The CDR3 DNA follows: TGTGCCAGCAGCCAGGGACTATCCTACGAGCAGTACTTC. This gives the protein CASSQGLSYEQYF.

The V gene is TRBV10-3, the J gene TRBJ2-2, with a tentative D call TRBD2 (6 bases). CDR1 is ENHRY and CDR2 is SYGVKD in the germline V gene. With 7 bases removed from V and 2 bases from J, the gap between germline ends came to 17 bases. CDR3 length equals 16 residues. This chain's CDR3 is CAITSTGGINTGELFF. For the CDR3, the DNA is TGTGCCATCACCAGTACTGGCGGGATAAACACCGGGGAGCTGTTTTTT.

This clone was seen a single time. The chain uses TRBV10-3 and TRBJ2-3, with a possible D match to TRBD2 (6 bases). The germline V and J ends were trimmed by 4 bases and 2 bases, with 16 bases remaining between them. Germline CDR1 reads ENHRY; CDR2 reads SYGVKD. This CDR3 contains 16 residues. In DNA form, the CDR3 reads TGTGCCATCAGTGGGGACTCCTTGGGAAACACAGATACGCAGTATTTT. This gives the protein CAISGDSLGNTDTQYF.

Details on this clone: Other DNA sequences in the sample encode the same CDR3. This chain links TRBV2 with TRBJ2-7; 9 nucleotides line up with TRBD2. From germline, CDR1 is SNHLY and CDR2 FYNNEI. This CDR3 region has 14 residues. V shed 3 bases, J shed 2 bases, and the junction held 2 bases outside the gene matches. CDR3 DNA sequence: TGTGCCAGCAGTGATAGCGGGGGACCCTACGAGCAGTACTTC. Amino acid sequence: CASSDSGGPYEQYF.

This chain connects TRBV4-3 to TRBJ2-7, with 8 bases identical to TRBD1. Germline V gene data show CDR1 as LGHNA and CDR2 as YSLEER. The CDR3 covers 15 residues. Trimming at V came to 0 bases and at J to 4 bases, leaving 5 bases not matched to a gene. CDR3 sequence: CASSQDSTGGYEQYF. CDR3 nucleotides: TGCGCCAGCAGCCAAGATAGCACAGGGGGTTACGAGCAGTACTTC.

The chain has TRBV5-6 and TRBJ1-6; D is unclear. V lost 9 bases and J lost 7, with 5 bases in between. This CDR3 contains 10 residues. The germline V gene encodes CDR1 SGHDT and CDR2 YYEEEE. CDR3 DNA sequence: TGTGCCATCCCAAATTCACCCCTCCACTTT. This encodes CAIPNSPLHF.